These 32 T cell receptor beta chains originate from one sample sequenced in a study of graft-versus-host responses after intestinal transplantation. Only in-frame clones appear in the TCRdb table, and some are missing; sequencing was by immunoSEQ multiplex PCR. The sample holds 40,000 to 60,000 clones; about 81% are singletons and the top ten take roughly 0.45%. These receptors have no known antigen. Sample: unstimulated CD4+ T cells sorted from spleen or lymph node cells, taken before transplant. The receptors stem from a human donor who was the organ donor for an intestinal transplant.

This clone was counted between two and nine times. This chain joins TRBV18 and TRBJ2-6, with 9 positions matching TRBD2. This CDR3 contains 19 residues. After removal of 6 bases from V and 0 bases from J, the junction contained 12 bases not matched to a gene. CDR1 and CDR2 (germline): KGHSH, LQKENI. The CDR3 loop is CASSRRGASGDSGANVLTF. CDR3 sequence (DNA): TGTGCCAGCTCCCGCAGGGGGGCTAGCGGGGACTCTGGGGCCAACGTCCTGACTTTC. The entire variable domain, with the rest obtained from reference TRBV18 and TRBJ2-6, is as follows: NAGVMQNPRHLVRRRGQEARLRCSPMKGHSHVYWYRQLPEEGLKFMVYLQKENIIDESGMPKERFSAEFPKEGPSILRIQQVVRGDSAAYFCASSRRGASGDSGANVLTFGAGSRLTVL.

The J gene is TRBJ2-2, the V gene TRBV5-1; 8 nucleotides match TRBD1. Germline values: CDR1 SGHRS, CDR2 YFSETQ. The CDR3 has 18 residues. V lost 4 bases and J lost 1; bases outside the gene matches: 12. The CDR3 DNA reads as TGCGCCAGCAGCCCCAACCATCCCGGGACAGGGAACACCGGGGAGCTGTTTTTT. Protein product: CASSPNHPGTGNTGELFF. Full variable domain (outside the CDR3, taken from reference TRBV5-1 and TRBJ2-2): KAGVTQTPRYLIKTRGQQVTLSCSPISGHRSVSWYQQTPGQGLQFLFEYFSETQRNKGNFPGRFSGRQFSNSRSEMNVSTLELGDSALYLCASSPNHPGTGNTGELFFGEGSRLTVL.

The chain uses TRBV6-6 and TRBJ2-5, with TRBD2 matching over 7 bases. CDR1 is MNHNY, CDR2 SVGAGI, per germline (reference sequence). The J segment lost 1 base and the V segment lost 2 bases, leaving 1 base of the junction unmatched. The CDR3 sequence is 14 residues long. The CDR3 region is CASSYGGGQETQYF. DNA for the CDR3: TGTGCCAGCAGTTACGGGGGGGGCCAAGAGACCCAGTACTTC.

This chain links TRBV5-1 with TRBJ1-2; D is possibly TRBD1 (6 bases). From germline, CDR1 is SGHRS and CDR2 YFSETQ. This CDR3 is 12 amino acids long. The ends were cut back, 4 bases at V and 6 bases at J, with 10 bases in the middle. CDR3 amino acids: CASSLTGNGYTF. CDR3 nucleotide sequence: TGCGCCAGCAGCCTCACAGGGAATGGCTACACCTTC.

V gene TRBV5-1 combines with J gene TRBJ2-2, with TRBD1 matching over 7 bases. The V gene end was trimmed by 4 bases and the J gene end by 0 bases; junction bases not matched to a gene: 9. This CDR3 has 17 residues. Germline V gene lookup returns CDR1 SGHRS and CDR2 YFSETQ. CDR3 amino acids: CASSRTTGPSNTGELFF. CDR3 DNA sequence: TGCGCCAGCAGCCGCACGACAGGGCCCTCGAACACCGGGGAGCTGTTTTTT.

V gene TRBV14 combines with J gene TRBJ1-1; D gene unclear. V lost 5 bases and J 2 bases, leaving 12 bases between the germline ends. The CDR3 is 14 residues long. In germline, CDR1 is SGHDN, CDR2 FVKESK. CDR3 DNA: TGTGCCAGCAGCTCGCAGACGGGAAACACTGAAGCTTTCTTT. Encoded protein: CASSSQTGNTEAFF. Full variable domain (remainder filled in from reference TRBV14 and TRBJ1-1): EAGVTQFPSHSVIEKGQTVTLRCDPISGHDNLYWYRRVMGKEIKFLLHFVKESKQDESGMPNNRFLAERTGGTYSTLKVQPAELEDSGVYFCASSSQTGNTEAFFGQGTRLTVV.

This chain links TRBV27 with TRBJ1-5, with 7 bases lining up with TRBD1. V lost 6 bases, J lost 2 bases, and 10 bases stayed unmatched. Per germline, CDR1 MNHEY and CDR2 SMNVEV (reference sequence). CDR3 length equals 16 residues. This chain's CDR3 is CASRERQGVGNQPQHF. CDR3 nucleotides: TGTGCCAGCAGGGAAAGACAGGGTGTGGGCAATCAGCCCCAGCATTTT.

CDR3 loop: CAILGKRNEQFF. CDR3 DNA sequence: TGTGCCATCTTAGGGAAACGGAATGAGCAGTTCTTC. The chain couples TRBV10-3 to TRBJ2-1; D gene uncertain. V was cut by 8 bases and J by 7 bases, with 12 bases left in between. The V gene's germline CDR1 is ENHRY and CDR2 SYGVKD. The CDR3 is 12 amino acids.

The rearrangement links TRBV29-1 to TRBJ1-3; D remains unclear. Trimming left V 1 base short and J 0 bases short, with 4 bases between. There are 13 residues in the CDR3. CDR1 SQVTM and CDR2 ANQGSEA come from the germline V gene. The CDR3 sequence: CSVEVGSGNTIYF. CDR3 nucleotides: TGCAGCGTTGAAGTGGGCTCTGGAAACACCATATATTTT.

The chain is built from TRBV30 and TRBJ2-7; D is perhaps TRBD1 (6 bases). The CDR3 has 14 amino acids. Germline CDR1 is GTSNPN and CDR2 is SVGIG (reference sequence). Trimming pared 3 bases from V and 2 bases from J, leaving 14 bases between. DNA for the CDR3: TGTGCCTGGAGCCGGTCCGCAGGGGCCTACGAGCAGTACTTC. This translates into CAWSRSAGAYEQYF.

The rearrangement uses TRBV15 and TRBJ2-7, with 10 bases identical to TRBD1. This CDR3 is 15 amino acids long. Germline V CDR1 and CDR2: LNHNV, YYDKDF (reference sequence). Unmatched junction bases numbered 6, after V lost 4 bases and J lost 3 bases. CDR3 nucleotides: TGTGCCACCAGCAAGACAGGGGGCGAGAACTACGAGCAGTACTTC. Protein: CATSKTGGENYEQYF.

V usage is TRBV23-1 and J usage is TRBJ2-4, with D perhaps TRBD2 (6 bases). TRBV23-1 falls under the ORF class, with uncertain function. The CDR3 is 14 residues long. The V gene lost 0 bases and the J gene lost 6 bases, with 9 bases spanning the gap. Written as DNA, the CDR3 is TGCGCCAGCAGTCAATCTAGCGGTGCAAACATTCAGTACTTC. Amino acid sequence: CASSQSSGANIQYF.

The chain uses TRBV4-2 and TRBJ1-3; 8 bases agree with TRBD1. Losses at the gene ends were 1 base for V and 0 bases for J; bases not matched to a gene: 8. This CDR3 spans 18 amino acids. From germline, CDR1 is LGHNA and CDR2 YNFKEQ. In nucleotides, the CDR3 is TGTGCCAGCAGCCAAGGGACAGGGCGAATGAGCTCTGGAAACACCATATATTTT. Amino acids: CASSQGTGRMSSGNTIYF.

The chain uses TRBV5-6 and TRBJ1-1; perhaps TRBD1 as D (6 bases). The CDR3 contains 15 residues. The ends were cut back, 0 bases at V and 4 bases at J, with 13 bases in the middle. CDR1 is SGHDT and CDR2 is YYEEEE in the germline V gene. CDR3 protein: CASSLVWGAITEAFF. The CDR3 DNA sequence: TGTGCCAGCAGCTTGGTTTGGGGGGCGATCACTGAAGCTTTCTTT. Complete variable domain (other parts from reference TRBV5-6 and TRBJ1-1): DAGVTQSPTHLIKTRGQQVTLRCSPKSGHDTVSWYQQALGQGPQFIFQYYEEEERQRGNFPDRFSGHQFPNYSSELNVNALLLGDSALYLCASSLVWGAITEAFFGQGTRLTVV.

The chain links TRBV4-2 to TRBJ2-3; weak D call: TRBD1 (5 bases). Germline V gene data show CDR1 as LGHNA and CDR2 as YNFKEQ. The length of the CDR3 is 14 residues. Deletions cut 0 bases from V and 5 bases from J, with 9 bases between. CDR3: CASSQDRVLDTQYF. CDR3 DNA: TGTGCCAGCAGCCAAGACAGGGTTCTAGATACGCAGTATTTT.

The genes are TRBV5-5 and TRBJ1-1; TRBD1 matches at 9 bases. The CDR3 runs to 14 residues. V trimming: 2 bases; J trimming: 6 bases; junction bases outside the gene matches: 5. Germline CDR1 and CDR2: SGHKS and YYEKEE (reference sequence). In DNA form, the CDR3 reads TGTGCCAGCAGCTTATTGGGACAGGGACCTGAAGCTTTCTTT. Amino acid sequence: CASSLLGQGPEAFF. Drawing the rest from reference TRBV5-5 and TRBJ1-1, the complete variable domain is DAGVTQSPTHLIKTRGQQVTLRCSPISGHKSVSWYQQVLGQGPQFIFQYYEKEERGRGNFPDRFSARQFPNYSSELNVNALLLGDSALYLCASSLLGQGPEAFFGQGTRLTVV.

Only a few counts were recorded for this clone. The chain uses TRBV11-3 and TRBJ2-2, with 9 nucleotides matching TRBD1. CDR3 length: 16 residues. Per germline, CDR1 SGHNT and CDR2 YENEEA. V lost 5 bases to trimming and J lost 0 bases; unmatched junction nucleotides: 4. The CDR3 bases are TGTGCCAGCAGCCCCCGACAGGGGGCGAACACCGGGGAGCTGTTTTTT. Translated, it gives CASSPRQGANTGELFF.

CDR3 in amino acids: CASSYSWQGNQPQHF. In DNA, the CDR3 is TGTGCCAGCAGTTACTCGTGGCAGGGCAATCAGCCCCAGCATTTT. V gene TRBV6-5 combines with J gene TRBJ1-5; no clear D gene. V gave up 0 bases and J gave up 2 bases, with 8 bases separating them. The germline gives CDR1 MNHEY, CDR2 SVGAGI. This CDR3 has 15 residues.

This chain connects TRBV5-1 to TRBJ2-7; TRBD1 agrees at 10 bases. There are 13 residues in the CDR3. Germline V lookup: CDR1 SGHRS, CDR2 YFSETQ. Trimming took 3 bases from V and 3 from J; bases not matched to a gene: 0. The CDR3 region is CASSWTGGYEQYF. The CDR3 DNA reads as TGCGCCAGCAGCTGGACAGGGGGCTACGAGCAGTACTTC.

The chain employs TRBV4-1 and TRBJ2-1; D is possibly TRBD2 (6 bases). Looked up from germline, CDR1 is MGHRA and CDR2 is YSYEKL. With 3 bases removed from V and 3 bases from J, the gap between germline ends came to 12 bases. The CDR3 consists of 15 residues. The CDR3 spells CASSQEMTSYNEQFF. CDR3 DNA: TGCGCCAGCAGCCAGGAAATGACTAGCTACAATGAGCAGTTCTTC.

The V and J genes are TRBV5-1 and TRBJ2-2, with a tentative D call TRBD1 (6 bases). Germline CDR1 is SGHRS and CDR2 is YFSETQ. The V end was cut by 0 bases, the J end by 1 base, with 7 bases between. The CDR3 consists of 15 residues. The CDR3 loop reads CASSLETGNTGELFF. Here the CDR3 DNA reads TGCGCCAGCAGCTTGGAGACAGGGAACACCGGGGAGCTGTTTTTT.

The chain joins TRBV30 to TRBJ2-7, with unresolved D. V was cut by 0 bases and J by 2 bases, with 5 bases left in between. Per the germline V gene, CDR1 is GTSNPN and CDR2 is SVGIG (reference sequence). The CDR3 length is 12 residues. CDR3 sequence reads: CAWSVQTYEQYF. The CDR3 nucleotides are TGTGCCTGGAGTGTACAGACCTACGAGCAGTACTTC.

Remarks on this clone: At one of its ends the junction is not consistent with the germline gene, which may arise from a read error. The V and J genes are TRBV25-1 and TRBJ2-7; TRBD2 aligns across 13 bases. Germline V gene data show CDR1 as MGHDK and CDR2 as SYGVNS. This CDR3 has 17 amino acids. CDR3 sequence (DNA): TGTGCCAGCAGTGGCTGGGGACTAGCGGGAACCTCCTACGAGCGGTACTTC. Residues: CASSGWGLAGTSYERYF.

This clone was seen a single time. V is TRBV28 and J is TRBJ2-7, with D hard to call. V was shortened by 4 bases and J by 0 bases, with 13 bases between the two germline ends. Germline V gene sequence: CDR1 MDHEN, CDR2 SYDVKM. The CDR3 length is 15 residues. Here the CDR3 DNA reads TGTGCCAGCAGTTCGGCAGGCCTACACTCCTACGAGCAGTACTTC. It codes for CASSSAGLHSYEQYF.

This clone was counted once. The chain carries TRBV4-1 and TRBJ2-1, with TRBD2 matching over 13 bases. The V gene's germline CDR1 is MGHRA and CDR2 YSYEKL. The junction had 12 bases not matched to a gene; V was cut back by 4 bases and J by 9 bases. The CDR3 has 17 residues. Here the CDR3 reads CASSLGLLAGGISEQFF. CDR3 sequence (DNA): TGCGCCAGCAGCCTCGGCTTACTAGCGGGAGGGATATCTGAGCAGTTCTTC.

V gene TRBV5-1 combines with J gene TRBJ1-6; 7 positions agree with TRBD1. This CDR3 has 13 amino acids. Germline trimming cut 4 bases from V and 11 bases from J; bases unmatched to any gene: 6. CDR1 SGHRS and CDR2 YFSETQ come from the germline V gene. In nucleotides, the CDR3 is TGCGCCAGCAGCATTCAGGGGGAGACACCCCTCCACTTT. This translates into CASSIQGETPLHF.

The chain combines TRBV6-1 with TRBJ2-1; TRBD2 matches at 13 bases. This CDR3 is built from 15 residues. Trimming removed 8 bases from V and 2 bases from J; junction bases left unmatched: 3. CDR1 MNHNS and CDR2 SASEGT come from the germline V gene. The CDR3 protein is CASAGTSGAYNEQFF. CDR3 coding DNA: TGTGCCAGCGCCGGGACTAGCGGGGCCTACAATGAGCAGTTCTTC.

The rearrangement joins TRBV19 to TRBJ2-2; D is unclear. V lost 1 base, J lost 6 bases, and 3 bases lay in between. Germline assignment: CDR1 LNHDA and CDR2 SQIVND (reference sequence). The CDR3 has 12 amino acids. CDR3 loop: CASSIVAGELFF. In nucleotides, the CDR3 is TGTGCCAGTAGTATAGTTGCCGGGGAGCTGTTTTTT.

J is TRBJ2-7 and V is TRBV29-1; weak D call: TRBD1 (5 bases). Germline CDR1 is SQVTM and CDR2 is ANQGSEA. V was shortened by 4 bases and J by 5 bases, with 9 bases between the two germline ends. The CDR3 extends over 11 amino acids. CDR3: CSVGQGNEQYF. CDR3 sequence (DNA): TGCAGCGTTGGTCAGGGTAACGAGCAGTACTTC.

The V call is TRBV19, the J call TRBJ2-1, with TRBD2 matching over 14 bases. The germline V gene has CDR1 LNHDA and CDR2 SQIVND (reference sequence). The CDR3 sequence is 15 residues long. After removal of 7 bases from V and 2 bases from J, the junction contained 1 base not matched to a gene. CDR3 sequence: CASTTSGRAYNEQFF. CDR3 bases: TGTGCCAGTACGACTAGCGGGAGGGCCTACAATGAGCAGTTCTTC.

This chain connects TRBV7-2 to TRBJ2-4, with D tentatively TRBD2 (6 bases). The CDR3 runs 16 residues. V lost 1 base and J 6 bases, leaving 16 bases between the germline ends. The germline V gene encodes CDR1 SGHTA and CDR2 FQGNSA. The CDR3 DNA reads as TGTGCCAGCAGCTTAGGCCTAGCGCTTAATAGAAACATTCAGTACTTC. Its protein product is CASSLGLALNRNIQYF.

This sequence joins TRBV19 and TRBJ2-7; D tentatively reads TRBD1 or TRBD2 (5 bases each). The CDR3 has 12 amino acids. Germline-derived CDR1 and CDR2 are LNHDA and SQIVND (reference sequence). Trimming left V 4 bases short and J 5 bases short, with 9 bases between. The CDR3: CASSTRGDEQYF. The CDR3, as DNA: TGTGCCAGTAGTACGAGGGGTGACGAGCAGTACTTC.